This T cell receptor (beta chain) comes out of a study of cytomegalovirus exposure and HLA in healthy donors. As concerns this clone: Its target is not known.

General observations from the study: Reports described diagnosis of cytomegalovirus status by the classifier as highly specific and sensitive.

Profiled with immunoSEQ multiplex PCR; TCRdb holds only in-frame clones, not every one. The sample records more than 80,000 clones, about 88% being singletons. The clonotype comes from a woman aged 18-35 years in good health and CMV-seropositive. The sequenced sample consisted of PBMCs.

DNA for the CDR3: TGCGCCAGTTCACGAGCGGGGCTTTACAATGAGCAGTTCTTC. Encoded protein: CASSRAGLYNEQFF. V and J are TRBV10-1 and TRBJ2-1, with 7 bases fitting TRBD2. The CDR3 totals 14 residues. Germline V gives CDR1 WNHNN, CDR2 SYGVQD (reference sequence). Trimming took 9 bases from V and 4 from J; bases not matched to a gene: 9.